This TCR beta chain is drawn from a study of OX40 agonist ivuxolimab in advanced cancers. Profiling relied on immunoSEQ multiplex PCR, and the TCRdb table lists in-frame clones only, not all of them. The sample includes about 46,000 clones, about 91% of them seen just once. Unmatched junction bases numbered 9, after V lost 4 bases and J lost 2 bases. CDR3 length: 16 residues. The germline V gene encodes CDR1 SGHRS and CDR2 YFSETQ. The receptor was isolated from an adult with an advanced solid tumor such as melanoma, head and neck, liver or kidney cancer. Material: CD4+ or CD8+ T cells sorted from blood, obtained in a trial of the OX40 agonist ivuxolimab. V usage is TRBV5-1 and J usage is TRBJ2-3, with TRBD2 identical over 8 bases. CDR3 DNA: TGCGCCAGCAGCACCTCCGGGACTAGTCTCACAGATACGCAGTATTTT. This translates into CASSTSGTSLTDTQYF.